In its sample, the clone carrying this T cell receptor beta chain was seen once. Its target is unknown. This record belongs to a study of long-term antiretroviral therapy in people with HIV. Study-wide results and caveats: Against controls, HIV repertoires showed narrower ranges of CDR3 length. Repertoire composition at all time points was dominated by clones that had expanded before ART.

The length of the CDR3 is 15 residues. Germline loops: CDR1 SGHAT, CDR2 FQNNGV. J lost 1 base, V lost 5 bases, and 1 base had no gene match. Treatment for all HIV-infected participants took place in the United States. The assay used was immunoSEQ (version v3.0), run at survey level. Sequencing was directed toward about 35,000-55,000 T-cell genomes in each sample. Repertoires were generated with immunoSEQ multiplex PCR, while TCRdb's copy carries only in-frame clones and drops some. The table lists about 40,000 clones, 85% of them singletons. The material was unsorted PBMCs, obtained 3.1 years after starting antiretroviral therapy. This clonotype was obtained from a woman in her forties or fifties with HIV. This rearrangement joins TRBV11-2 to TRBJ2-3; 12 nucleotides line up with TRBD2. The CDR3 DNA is TGTGCCAGCAGCCCTAGCGGGGGGGGCACAGATACGCAGTATTTT. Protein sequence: CASSPSGGGTDTQYF.